The 12 T cell receptor beta chains below come from one sample, sequenced in a study of T cells in Graves' hyperthyroidism and ophthalmopathy. Amplification targeted TCR beta CDR3 regions from RNA transcripts. The HTBI primer set was used in a first-round RT-PCR of the TCR CDR3. TCRdb ran MiXCR on the multiplex PCR reads and lists one entry per CDR3 protein. The sample lists around 350,000 distinct CDR3 sequences, around 15% seen once, with roughly a fifth in the top ten. Sequences were obtained from blood. The receptors derive from a woman aged 55-70 years with Graves' ophthalmopathy.

This clonotype came up a few times. V is TRBV30 and J is TRBJ1-1; 7 bases are a match to TRBD1. Looked up from germline, CDR1 is GTSNPN and CDR2 is SVGIG (reference sequence). The CDR3 is made up of 13 amino acids. Trimming removed 3 bases from V and 1 base from J; junction bases left unmatched: 2. The CDR3 coding sequence is TGTGCCTGGAGAGACAGGGCGAACACTGAAGCTTTCTTT. This translates into CAWRDRANTEAFF.

This clonotype was picked up many times. This chain uses TRBV5-1 with TRBJ1-4, with 8 bases aligning to TRBD1. Germline assignment: CDR1 SGHRS and CDR2 YFSETQ. The CDR3 is 15 amino acids. V shed 4 bases and J 5 bases; nucleotides not matched to a gene: 7. DNA for the CDR3: TGCGCCAGCAGCCCAGGGGGCTCGGAGAATGAAAAACTGTTTTTT. As protein: CASSPGGSENEKLFF.

This clonotype showed up many times. The chain couples TRBV4-1 to TRBJ1-1; D gene ambiguous. CDR1 and CDR2 (germline): MGHRA, YSYEKL. This CDR3 spans 12 amino acids. Deletions cut 1 base from V and 7 bases from J, with 7 bases between. The CDR3 DNA reads as TGCGCCAGCAGCCAAGTAGATGGTGAAGCTTTCTTT. This encodes CASSQVDGEAFF.

This chain links TRBV20-1 with TRBJ2-1; D is undetermined. Germline CDR1 DFQATT, CDR2 SNEGSKA (reference sequence). This CDR3 contains 13 residues. The V gene lost 5 bases and the J gene lost 0 bases, with 8 bases spanning the gap. CDR3 sequence: CSAHGYSYNEQFF. CDR3 DNA: TGCAGTGCTCACGGGTACTCCTACAATGAGCAGTTCTTC.

This clonotype was seen at least ten times. The chain recombines TRBV11-2 with TRBJ2-3, with a possible D match to TRBD2 (5 bases). Trimming stripped 2 bases from V and 2 bases from J, with 14 bases between. The germline V gene has CDR1 SGHAT and CDR2 FQNNGV. The CDR3 is 16 residues long. The CDR3 nucleotides read TGTGCCAGCAGCTTATCCCTAGCAGAAATCACAGATACGCAGTATTTT. Translating gives CASSLSLAEITDTQYF.

This clonotype was detected ten times or more. J is TRBJ2-4 and V is TRBV2, with 8 bases lining up with TRBD2. Looked up from germline, CDR1 is SNHLY and CDR2 is FYNNEI. J lost 2 bases, V lost 2 bases, and 8 bases had no gene match. This CDR3 has 17 amino acids. CDR3 in DNA: TGTGCCAGCAGTGAAAGTTCTACTAGCGGTTCCAAAAACATTCAGTACTTC. It yields the protein CASSESSTSGSKNIQYF.

The V call is TRBV28, the J call TRBJ2-1; 7 nucleotides align to TRBD1. From germline, CDR1 is MDHEN and CDR2 SYDVKM. The CDR3 totals 12 residues. With 2 bases clipped from V and 10 bases from J, the junction kept 2 bases outside the gene matches. The CDR3: CASSLTQGEQFF. CDR3 nucleotides: TGTGCCAGCAGTTTAACACAGGGGGAGCAGTTCTTC.

As regards this clonotype: The junction and the germline gene differ at one end; a read error may be behind it. The genes are TRBV2 and TRBJ2-7; 11 positions agree with TRBD2. CDR1 and CDR2 (germline): SNHLY, FYNNEI. The CDR3 has 16 residues. The CDR3 DNA sequence: TGTGCCGGCAGTGAAATATTAGCGGGAGGGCCTGGGGAGCAGTACTTC. The encoded protein is CAGSEILAGGPGEQYF.

This clonotype has at least ten counts. This chain connects TRBV6-1 to TRBJ2-7; TRBD1 matches at 7 bases. The CDR3 runs 13 residues. Germline V gene lookup returns CDR1 MNHNS and CDR2 SASEGT. With V trimmed by 7 bases and J by 1 base, 4 bases remained unmatched. CDR3 nucleotides: TGTGCCAGCATGAGGGGGCAATCCTACGAGCAGTACTTC. Its protein product is CASMRGQSYEQYF.

This clonotype has at least ten counts. This chain links TRBV28 with TRBJ2-3; D is unclear. Germline V gives CDR1 MDHEN, CDR2 SYDVKM. V dropped 2 bases and J dropped 8 bases, with 11 bases sitting between them. This CDR3 is built from 13 residues. The CDR3 nucleotides read TGTGCCAGCAGTTTAAGGTACCTACCTACGCAGTATTTT. Encoded protein: CASSLRYLPTQYF.

This clonotype occurred a few times. The chain employs TRBV9 and TRBJ2-1; D tentatively fits TRBD1 or TRBD2 (8 bases each). Per germline, CDR1 SGDLS and CDR2 YYNGEE. Trimming left V 4 bases short and J 2 bases short, with 22 bases between. CDR3 length: 18 amino acids. The DNA of the CDR3 is TGTGCCAGCAGCCCTGGACAGGGAACGGGAGGGCCCTACAATGAGCAGTTCTTC. Protein product: CASSPGQGTGGPYNEQFF. Supplemented by reference TRBV9 and TRBJ2-1, the full variable domain reads DSGVTQTPKHLITATGQRVTLRCSPRSGDLSVYWYQQSLDQGLQFLIQYYNGEERAKGNILERFSAQQFPDLHSELNLSSLELGDSALYFCASSPGQGTGGPYNEQFFGPGTRLTVL.

This clonotype came up many times. This rearrangement joins TRBV11-2 to TRBJ2-7, with D possibly TRBD2 on 5 matching bases. CDR3 length: 13 residues. The V end lost 3 bases, the J end lost 7 bases, and 13 bases lay between the germline ends. Germline values: CDR1 SGHAT, CDR2 FQNNGV. Here the CDR3 DNA reads TGTGCCAGCAGCTTGGAGGTATCGGATGAGCAGTACTTC. Its protein product is CASSLEVSDEQYF.